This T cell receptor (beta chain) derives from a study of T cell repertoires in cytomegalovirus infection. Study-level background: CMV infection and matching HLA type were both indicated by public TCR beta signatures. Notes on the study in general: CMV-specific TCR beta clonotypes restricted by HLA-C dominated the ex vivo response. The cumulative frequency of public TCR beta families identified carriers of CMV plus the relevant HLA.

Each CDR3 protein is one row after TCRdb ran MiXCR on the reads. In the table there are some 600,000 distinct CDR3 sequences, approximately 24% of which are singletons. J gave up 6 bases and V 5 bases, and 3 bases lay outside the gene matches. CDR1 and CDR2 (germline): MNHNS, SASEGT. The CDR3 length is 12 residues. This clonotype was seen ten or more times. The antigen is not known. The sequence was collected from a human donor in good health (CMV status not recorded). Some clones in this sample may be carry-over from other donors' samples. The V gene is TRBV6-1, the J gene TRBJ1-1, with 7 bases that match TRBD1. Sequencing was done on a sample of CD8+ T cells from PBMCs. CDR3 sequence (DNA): TGTGCCAGCAGTCACAGGGGACCTGAAGCTTTCTTT. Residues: CASSHRGPEAFF.